This TCR beta chain was recovered during a study of a mutant IDH1 vaccine in newly diagnosed glioma. CDR3 size: 14 residues. The germline gives CDR1 SGHTA, CDR2 FQGNSA. V was pared by 7 bases and J by 7 bases, with 16 bases between. Clones were sequenced by immunoSEQ multiplex PCR, and TCRdb holds only the in-frame ones, with some missing. Of 30,000 to 40,000 clones in the sample, just under 95% are singletons; the top ten hold over 15%. Regarding time point: baseline, week 1 (first vaccination visit). Treatment meaning: pre-vaccination baseline after standard-of-care therapy. The sequencing used PBMCs, collected from a glioma patient treated with radiotherapy, temozolomide or both. The rearrangement joins TRBV7-2 to TRBJ2-2, with D perhaps matching TRBD2 (6 bases). This clonotype was sampled from a young man with glioma. CDR3 protein: CASNPTVEGGELFF. In DNA, the CDR3 is TGTGCCAGCAACCCGACAGTGGAGGGCGGGGAGCTGTTTTTT. Filled out from reference TRBV7-2 and TRBJ2-2, the complete variable domain reads GAGVSQSPSNKVTEKGKDVELRCDPISGHTALYWYRQSLGQGLEFLIYFQGNSAPDKSGLPSDRFSAERTGGSVSTLTIQRTQQEDSAVYLCASNPTVEGGELFFGEGSRLTVL.